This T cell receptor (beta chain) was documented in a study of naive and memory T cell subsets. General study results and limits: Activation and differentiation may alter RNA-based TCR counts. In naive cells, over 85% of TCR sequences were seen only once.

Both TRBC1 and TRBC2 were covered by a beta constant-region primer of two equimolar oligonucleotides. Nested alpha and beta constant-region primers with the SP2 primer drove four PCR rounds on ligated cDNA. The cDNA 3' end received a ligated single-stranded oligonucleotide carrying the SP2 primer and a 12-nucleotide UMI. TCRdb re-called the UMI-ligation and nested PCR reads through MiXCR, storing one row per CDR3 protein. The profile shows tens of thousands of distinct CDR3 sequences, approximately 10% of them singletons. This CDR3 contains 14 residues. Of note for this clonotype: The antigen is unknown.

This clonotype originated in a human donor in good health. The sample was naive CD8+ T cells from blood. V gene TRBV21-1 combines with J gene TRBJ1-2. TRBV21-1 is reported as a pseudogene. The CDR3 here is CASRTPTANYGYTF. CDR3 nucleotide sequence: TGTGCCAGCAGGACTCCGACAGCCAACTATGGCTACACCTTC.